Listed here are 25 T cell receptor beta chains from one sample, sequenced in a study of tumor-infiltrating lymphocytes in primary liver carcinoma. For blood RNA, unsorted whole blood served as the source, and germline DNA was extracted too. The template, about 540 ng total RNA, yielded TCR beta cDNA made with a constant-region primer. Three-round nested multiplex PCR performed with slightly modified ARM-PCR produced the TCR beta libraries. Running approximately 10 cycles apiece, the first two PCR rounds relied on TRBV1-TRBV30 forward primers together with a C-beta reverse primer. TCRdb used MiXCR to reprocess the multiplex PCR reads, holding one entry per CDR3 protein. The repertoire holds around 170,000 distinct CDR3 sequences, about 60% seen once, with 72% in the top ten. The sequencing sample was made of peripheral blood. These receptors were collected from a man between 40 and 49 years old with primary liver carcinoma and hepatitis B virus infection.

This clonotype was seen just once. A read error may account for a junction end that differs from germline. The chain recombines TRBV28 with TRBJ2-7; D perhaps matches TRBD1 (6 bases). The germline V gene encodes CDR1 MDHEN and CDR2 SYDVKM. The CDR3 sequence is 12 residues long. The CDR3 DNA reads as TGTGCCAGTAGTTTCCGACAGGTCGGGCAGTACTTC. It codes for CASSFRQVGQYF.

The CDR3 sequence is CASTTGTSGDTGELFF. CDR3 bases: TGTGCCAGCACCACCGGGACTAGCGGGGACACCGGGGAGCTGTTTTTT. The V and J genes are TRBV5-5 and TRBJ2-2, with TRBD2 identical over 13 bases. From germline, CDR1 is SGHKS and CDR2 YYEKEE (reference sequence). This CDR3 is built from 16 residues. The V segment lost 6 bases and the J segment 3 bases; nucleotides outside the gene matches: 5.

The chain couples TRBV11-2 to TRBJ2-1, with D possibly being TRBD2 (5 bases). The V end was cut by 5 bases, the J end by 6 bases, with 26 bases between. The CDR3 is 18 amino acids. From germline, CDR1 is SGHAT and CDR2 FQNNGV. This CDR3 is CASSPTEGRLARPNEQFF. For the CDR3, the DNA is TGTGCCAGCAGCCCTACAGAAGGGAGATTAGCGAGACCCAATGAGCAGTTCTTC.

Concerning this clonotype: Germline and junction disagree at one end, which may indicate a read error. The rearrangement uses TRBV11-2 and TRBJ2-1; D uncertain. The CDR3 contains 14 residues. Germline CDR1 SGHAT, CDR2 FQNNGV. The CDR3 DNA reads as TGTGCCAGCAGCTCGTCCATGTGGTACAATGAGCTGTTCTTC. This gives the protein CASSSSMWYNELFF.

This clonotype was counted only a few times. The V and J genes are TRBV29-1 and TRBJ1-1; 10 positions match TRBD1. CDR3 length: 14 residues. V lost 5 bases and J lost 3; bases outside the gene matches: 6. The germline gives CDR1 SQVTM, CDR2 ANQGSEA. The DNA of the CDR3 is TGCAGCGTTTTTGACAGGGGGCGGGACACTGAAGCTTTCTTT. Its protein is CSVFDRGRDTEAFF.

CDR3 in amino acids: CASSLGQSLYEQYF. CDR3 DNA: TGCGCCAGCAGCTTGGGACAGTCCCTCTACGAGCAGTACTTC. The rearrangement links TRBV5-1 to TRBJ2-7; D possibly corresponds to TRBD1 (5 bases). CDR1 is SGHRS, CDR2 YFSETQ, per germline. Trimming pared 0 bases from V and 3 bases from J, leaving 10 bases between. The CDR3 consists of 14 residues.

About this clonotype itself: Germline and junction disagree at one end, which may indicate a read error. The chain carries TRBV12-3 or TRBV12-4 and TRBJ1-2, with D possibly matching TRBD1 (5 bases). The CDR3 totals 16 residues. CDR3 amino acids: CAGSLSHRQLDYGYTF. The CDR3 DNA sequence: TGTGCCGGCAGTCTCTCCCACCGACAGCTAGACTATGGCTACACCTTC.

Turning to this clonotype: It is likely a read error, because the conserved phenylalanine at the end of the CDR3 is missing. The chain uses TRBV12-3 or TRBV12-4 and TRBJ2-2; 12 positions match TRBD2. V lost 6 bases, J lost 7 bases, and 9 bases stayed unmatched. CDR3 size: 16 residues. The CDR3 sequence: CASRPALAGGGGELFL. The DNA of the CDR3 is TGTGCCAGCAGGCCTGCACTAGCGGGAGGTGGCGGGGAGCTGTTTCTT.

This chain uses TRBV4-1 with TRBJ2-1; 7 bases are shared with TRBD2. CDR1 is MGHRA and CDR2 is YSYEKL in the germline V gene. Losses at the gene ends were 1 base for V and 5 bases for J; bases not matched to a gene: 2. The length of the CDR3 is 14 residues. The CDR3 sequence: CASSQVGTNNEQFF. In DNA form, the CDR3 reads TGCGCCAGCAGCCAAGTTGGGACTAACAATGAGCAGTTCTTC.

V usage is TRBV6-1 and J usage is TRBJ2-1, with D perhaps assigned TRBD1 or TRBD2 (6 bases each). The V gene lost 8 bases and the J gene lost 9 bases, with 20 bases spanning the gap. The CDR3 runs to 14 residues. Germline lookup yields CDR1 MNHNS and CDR2 SASEGT. The CDR3 here is CASGGSGDPGEQFF. The CDR3 region has the DNA TGTGCCAGCGGGGGCTCGGGGGATCCGGGTGAGCAGTTCTTC.

This clonotype was detected a few times. This chain joins TRBV14 and TRBJ2-2; TRBD2 aligns across 10 bases. CDR3 size: 16 residues. Germline V gene sequence: CDR1 SGHDN, CDR2 FVKESK. The V gene end was trimmed by 1 base and the J gene end by 3 bases; junction bases not matched to a gene: 2. CDR3 residues: CASSQVAGGYTGELFF. As DNA, the CDR3 is TGTGCCAGCAGCCAAGTAGCGGGAGGTTACACCGGGGAGCTGTTTTTT.

With regard to this clonotype: The CDR3 end shows no conserved phenylalanine or tryptophan, and so a read error is likely. The gene calls are TRBV12-3 or TRBV12-4 and TRBJ2-5; D might be TRBD2 (5 bases). The V gene lost 1 base and the J gene lost 4 bases, with 10 bases spanning the gap. The CDR3 consists of 14 residues. CDR3 loop: CASSLGGAGETQYL. The CDR3, as DNA: TGTGCCAGCAGTTTAGGGGGAGCAGGAGAGACCCAGTACCTC.

This clonotype was observed many times. The chain uses TRBV12-3 or TRBV12-4 and TRBJ2-1; D unclear. V lost 11 bases to trimming and J lost 5 bases, with 10 bases between them. The CDR3 length is 11 residues. Here the CDR3 reads CALSWNNEQFF. The CDR3 DNA sequence: TGTGCCTTAAGTTGGAACAATGAGCAGTTCTTC.

This clonotype appeared a single time. J is TRBJ2-1 and V is TRBV11-3; unclear D gene. CDR3 length: 13 amino acids. Germline V CDR1 and CDR2: SGHNT, YENEEA. V was clipped by 4 bases and J by 6 bases, with 10 bases between them. As DNA, the CDR3 is TGTGCCAGCAGCTCTTGGAGCTGCAATGAGCAGTTCTTC. Translation: CASSSWSCNEQFF.

The table lists this clonotype with a few counts. This chain joins TRBV6-6 and TRBJ1-5; no clear D. CDR3 length equals 16 residues. Deletions cut 0 bases from V and 0 bases from J, with 9 bases between. The germline V gene encodes CDR1 MNHNY and CDR2 SVGAGI (reference sequence). CDR3 sequence reads: CASSYSTRNSNQPQHF. The CDR3 DNA follows: TGTGCCAGCAGTTACTCGACCAGAAATAGCAATCAGCCCCAGCATTTT.

The chain employs TRBV6-5 and TRBJ1-3, with TRBD1 matching 8 bases. CDR1 and CDR2 (germline): MNHEY, SVGAGI. After removal of 5 bases from V and 2 bases from J, the junction contained 14 bases not matched to a gene. This CDR3 comprises 18 residues. CDR3 in amino acids: CASSHGPRTGIAGNTIYF. CDR3 DNA: TGTGCCAGCAGTCACGGTCCGAGGACAGGGATCGCTGGAAACACCATATATTTT.

This clonotype was observed a few times. The chain recombines TRBV5-6 with TRBJ2-7; weak D call: TRBD1 (5 bases). The CDR3 sequence is 14 residues long. The V end lost 1 base, the J end lost 2 bases, and 10 bases lay between the germline ends. Germline lookup yields CDR1 SGHDT and CDR2 YYEEEE. In nucleotides, the CDR3 is TGTGCCAGCAGCTTGACAGGAACTACCTACGAGCAGTACTTC. It specifies CASSLTGTTYEQYF.

This clonotype has just a few counts. A junction boundary mismatches the germline segment, possibly from a read error. The genes are TRBV6-4 and TRBJ2-3; the match to TRBD2 covers 9 bases. This CDR3 has 15 amino acids. Per the germline V gene, CDR1 is MRHNA and CDR2 is SNTAGT. The CDR3 DNA is TGTGCTAGCAGTGACGGTAGCGGGAGCTCAGATACGCAGTATTTT. Amino acid sequence: CASSDGSGSSDTQYF.

This clonotype was picked up a small number of times. V usage is TRBV6-5 and J usage is TRBJ2-1; 7 bases are shared with TRBD2. CDR1 and CDR2 from the germline V gene are MNHEY and SVGAGI. The CDR3 totals 16 residues. The ends lost 5 bases at V and 7 bases at J; junction bases unmatched: 14. The CDR3 DNA sequence: TGTGCCAGCAGTACGCCGGGACTACCGTCTGGGAATGAGCAGTTCTTC. Amino acid sequence: CASSTPGLPSGNEQFF.

A note on this clonotype: One end of the junction varies from germline; a read error may be responsible. The chain has TRBV14 and TRBJ1-1, with D hard to call. Germline CDR1 SGHDN, CDR2 FVKESK. This CDR3 has 12 residues. The CDR3 nucleotides read TGTGCCAGCAGCCAAGACCGGGCTGAGGCTTCCTTT. As protein: CASSQDRAEASF. The full variable domain, completed using reference TRBV14 and TRBJ1-1, is EAGVTQFPSHSVIEKGQTVTLRCDPISGHDNLYWYRRVMGKEIKFLLHFVKESKQDESGMPNNRFLAERTGGTYSTLKVQPAELEDSGVYFCASSQDRAEASFGQGTRLTVV.

The genes are TRBV12-3 or TRBV12-4 and TRBJ2-5; 12 positions agree with TRBD1. This CDR3 contains 15 residues. Trimming removed 7 bases from V and 7 bases from J; junction bases left unmatched: 10. The DNA of the CDR3 is TGTGCCAGCACCTTGGGGACAGGGGGCGCTGGGACCCAGTACTTC. Amino acids: CASTLGTGGAGTQYF.

This clonotype was recorded at least ten times. V gene TRBV29-1 combines with J gene TRBJ2-1; D not certain. Germline lookup yields CDR1 SQVTM and CDR2 ANQGSEA. The CDR3 totals 11 residues. Trimming shortened V by 1 base and J by 9 bases, and 7 bases separated the two germline ends. The CDR3 here is CSVEATGEQFF. The CDR3 bases are TGCAGCGTTGAAGCCACCGGTGAGCAGTTCTTC.

This clonotype was seen a few times. This CDR3 is CASSLSPGTSGNTGELFF. CDR3 nucleotides: TGTGCCAGCAGTCTGAGTCCCGGGACTAGCGGGAACACCGGGGAGCTGTTTTTT. The V call is TRBV28, the J call TRBJ2-2, with 11 bases identical to TRBD2. The CDR3 is 18 residues long. The germline V gene has CDR1 MDHEN and CDR2 SYDVKM. After removal of 5 bases from V and 1 base from J, the junction contained 9 bases not matched to a gene.

J is TRBJ2-5 and V is TRBV5-1; no definite D call. There are 12 residues in the CDR3. With 4 bases removed from V and 0 bases from J, the gap between germline ends came to 4 bases. The germline CDR1 and CDR2 sequences are SGHRS and YFSETQ. CDR3 DNA sequence: TGCGCCAGCAGCCGGTACCAAGAGACCCAGTACTTC. It translates to CASSRYQETQYF.

A word on this clonotype: At one of its ends the junction is not consistent with the germline gene, which may arise from a read error. V and J are TRBV11-2 and TRBJ2-2; tentative D call: TRBD2 (6 bases). Germline CDR1 is SGHAT and CDR2 is FQNNGV. This CDR3 spans 14 amino acids. CDR3 in DNA: TGTGCCAGCAGCCTAGATGCCAGAGGCGGGAAGCTGTTTTTT. This encodes CASSLDARGGKLFF.